Each of the 19 T cell receptor beta chains below was sequenced from the same sample in a study of regulatory T cells in long-lasting Graves disease. HTBI primers from iRepertoire and Arm-PCR of CDR3 regions yielded the TCR beta libraries. From the multiplex PCR reads, TCRdb called clonotypes with MiXCR, one entry per CDR3 protein. The sample records approximately 400,000 distinct CDR3 sequences, about 15% being singletons. The time point: newly diagnosed GD, antithyroid drugs for less than 3 months. RNA extracted from PBMCs served as the sequencing template. The sample was also reused in another study, on T cells in Graves' hyperthyroidism and ophthalmopathy.

Sequenced here: peripheral blood mononuclear cells (PBMCs), sampled at new diagnosis, from a patient treated with antithyroid drugs. The receptors originated from a woman in her 30s with Graves disease.

This clonotype was picked up many times. The chain carries TRBV27 and TRBJ2-2, with D unclear. The V gene's germline CDR1 is MNHEY and CDR2 SMNVEV (reference sequence). The V gene lost 7 bases and the J gene lost 3 bases, with 15 bases spanning the gap. CDR3 length: 15 residues. DNA for the CDR3: TGTGCCAGCACCCCAGCACTCGGTTACACCGGGGAGCTGTTTTTT. This translates into CASTPALGYTGELFF.

This clonotype was observed many times. The DNA of the CDR3 is TGTGCCAGCAGCCACGAGACAGGGCGGGATTCACCCCTCCACTTT. Translating gives CASSHETGRDSPLHF. The rearrangement uses TRBV3-1 and TRBJ1-6; 7 bases are shared with TRBD1. The length of the CDR3 is 15 residues. V dropped 3 bases and J dropped 8; count of bases not matched to a gene: 7. Germline-derived CDR1 and CDR2 are LGHDT and YNNKEL (reference sequence).

With regard to this clonotype: The junction departs from germline at one end; a sequencing error may be responsible. The rearrangement uses TRBV6-1 and TRBJ1-2; 7 bases are shared with TRBD1. The CDR3 loop spans 12 amino acids. Germline V gene data show CDR1 as MNHNS and CDR2 as SASEGT. The CDR3 DNA is TGCGCCAAACTACAGGGGTATTGTGGCTACACCTTC. Translated, it gives CAKLQGYCGYTF.

This clonotype came up many times. The chain uses TRBV29-1 and TRBJ2-3; D is uncertain. The CDR3 consists of 13 residues. The V end lost 3 bases, the J end lost 0 bases, and 7 bases lay between the germline ends. The germline V gene encodes CDR1 SQVTM and CDR2 ANQGSEA. Here the CDR3 reads CSVDTTSTDTQYF. In DNA, the CDR3 is TGCAGCGTTGACACCACTAGCACAGATACGCAGTATTTT.

This clonotype has a handful of counts. The chain uses TRBV5-1 and TRBJ1-2; D perhaps matches TRBD1 (6 bases). The V and J ends lost 4 bases and 4 bases respectively, with 11 bases between them. Germline CDR1 and CDR2: SGHRS and YFSETQ. The CDR3 covers 13 residues. CDR3 nucleotides: TGCGCCAGCAGCGGAACGACAGGCTATGGCTACACCTTC. Protein product: CASSGTTGYGYTF.

In its sample, this clonotype was seen many times. V and J are TRBV3-1 and TRBJ2-1; D gene uncertain. Germline V gives CDR1 LGHDT, CDR2 YNNKEL (reference sequence). The CDR3 covers 15 residues. The V gene lost 2 bases and the J gene lost 3 bases, with 11 bases spanning the gap. This chain's CDR3 is CASSQSSSRYNEQFF. Here the CDR3 DNA reads TGTGCCAGCAGCCAATCCAGCAGTCGCTACAATGAGCAGTTCTTC.

This clonotype occurred a few times. The rearrangement joins TRBV19 to TRBJ1-5, with D hard to call. The V and J ends lost 6 bases and 3 bases respectively, with 6 bases between them. This CDR3 contains 12 residues. CDR1 and CDR2 from the germline V gene are LNHDA and SQIVND (reference sequence). The CDR3 sequence is CASRGFNQPQHF. The CDR3 region has the DNA TGTGCCAGTAGAGGGTTCAATCAGCCCCAGCATTTT.

This clonotype was seen many times. The J gene is TRBJ2-3, the V gene TRBV7-3; no clear D gene. Germline V gene lookup returns CDR1 SGHTA and CDR2 FQGTGA. The V end lost 10 bases, the J end lost 0 bases, and 11 bases lay between the germline ends. The CDR3 runs 13 residues. The CDR3 nucleotides read TGTGCCACGGCTGGCGCTAGCACAGATACGCAGTATTTT. As protein: CATAGASTDTQYF.

This clonotype was seen ten or more times. CDR3 protein: CSVRNLAGGLYNEQFF. The CDR3 DNA follows: TGCAGCGTTCGAAATTTAGCGGGAGGGCTATACAATGAGCAGTTCTTC. The gene calls are TRBV29-1 and TRBJ2-1; 11 bases align to TRBD2. The CDR3 covers 16 residues. Germline CDR1 is SQVTM and CDR2 is ANQGSEA. V was clipped by 5 bases and J by 4 bases; unmatched bases: 10.

This chain joins TRBV12-3 or TRBV12-4 and TRBJ2-7; 8 positions match TRBD2. The CDR3 sequence is 15 residues long. The ends lost 6 bases at V and 0 bases at J; junction bases unmatched: 7. This CDR3 reads CASRGERGNSYEQYF. CDR3 nucleotide sequence: TGTGCCAGCAGGGGAGAGCGGGGGAACTCCTACGAGCAGTACTTC.

The chain recombines TRBV29-1 with TRBJ2-7; 8 nucleotides agree with TRBD2. V shed 6 bases and J 4 bases; nucleotides not matched to a gene: 11. The CDR3 has 14 amino acids. The germline V gene encodes CDR1 SQVTM and CDR2 ANQGSEA. The CDR3 DNA follows: TGCAGCGTAACACAAGCGGGAGTCGGATACGAGCAGTACTTC. Amino acid sequence: CSVTQAGVGYEQYF.

The chain links TRBV6-1 to TRBJ1-1, with D possibly being TRBD1 (6 bases). This CDR3 has 16 amino acids. In germline, CDR1 is MNHNS, CDR2 SASEGT. Trimming took off 6 bases at V and 5 bases at J, with 22 bases between the two ends. DNA for the CDR3: TGTGCCAGCAGCCTTTGGCCTGGGGACCAGGGGACTGAAGCTTTCTTT. Its translation is CASSLWPGDQGTEAFF.

This clonotype was counted many times. This chain links TRBV6-5 with TRBJ2-1; 10 nucleotides line up with TRBD2. The CDR3 totals 14 residues. Germline V gene data show CDR1 as MNHEY and CDR2 as SVGAGI. V shed 4 bases and J 7 bases; nucleotides not matched to a gene: 4. CDR3 nucleotides: TGTGCCAGCAGTTTTTCTAGCGGGGGTAATGAGCAGTTCTTC. Protein product: CASSFSSGGNEQFF.

There are many counts of this clonotype. This chain joins TRBV20-1 and TRBJ2-5; no definite D call. TRBJ2-1 explains the end of the DNA better; the J call may be wrong. Per germline, CDR1 DFQATT and CDR2 SNEGSKA (reference sequence). The CDR3 has 13 residues. CDR3 bases: TGCAGTGCTAGAACGGACCTTTCGTCAGGGCAGTTCTTC. It is translated as CSARTDLSSGQFF.

As regards this clonotype: A far larger clone lies a single base away; this is likely a read error. The chain recombines TRBV6-1 with TRBJ2-1, with a tentative D call TRBD2 (6 bases). CDR1 is MNHNS and CDR2 is SASEGT in the germline V gene. This CDR3 spans 14 amino acids. V lost 10 bases, J lost 3 bases, and 16 bases lay in between. The CDR3 region has the DNA TGTGCCATCGGTGTTGCGGGACTCTACAATGAGCAGTTCTTC. Translated: CAIGVAGLYNEQFF.

The rearrangement joins TRBV2 to TRBJ2-7, with a possible D match to TRBD1 (6 bases). V was trimmed by 3 bases and J by 2 bases, leaving 14 bases between them. CDR1 is SNHLY, CDR2 FYNNEI, per germline. The CDR3 spans 15 residues. The CDR3, as DNA: TGTGCCAGCAGTGATGGGCAGGGGCCAGCCTACGAGCAGTACTTC. As protein: CASSDGQGPAYEQYF. The full variable domain, rest sourced from reference TRBV2 and TRBJ2-7, is EPEVTQTPSHQVTQMGQEVILRCVPISNHLYFYWYRQILGQKVEFLVSFYNNEISEKSEIFDDQFSVERPDGSNFTLKIRSTKLEDSAMYFCASSDGQGPAYEQYFGPGTRLTVT.

V is TRBV12-3 or TRBV12-4 and J is TRBJ2-1, with no clear D. Trimming took off 0 bases at V and 0 bases at J, with 6 bases between the two ends. This CDR3 is 15 amino acids long. The CDR3 DNA is TGTGCCAGCAGTTTAGCGATGAGCTCCTACAATGAGCAGTTCTTC. As protein: CASSLAMSSYNEQFF.

This clonotype has a count of ten or more. The rearrangement links TRBV11-2 to TRBJ2-4; D remains unclear. The ends were cut back, 6 bases at V and 8 bases at J, with 8 bases in the middle. The CDR3 loop spans 11 amino acids. Germline-derived CDR1 and CDR2 are SGHAT and FQNNGV. Here the CDR3 reads CASRSGDIQYF. CDR3 nucleotides: TGTGCCAGCAGATCCGGTGACATTCAGTACTTC.

This clonotype was recorded a few times. The rearrangement links TRBV7-6 to TRBJ1-5, with 9 bases matching TRBD1. The CDR3 consists of 15 residues. The germline V gene has CDR1 SGHVS and CDR2 FNYEAQ. Losses at the gene ends were 4 bases for V and 5 bases for J; bases not matched to a gene: 6. The CDR3 DNA is TGTGCCAGCAGCTCCCGACAGGGGGTCGATCAGCCCCAGCATTTT. This gives the protein CASSSRQGVDQPQHF.